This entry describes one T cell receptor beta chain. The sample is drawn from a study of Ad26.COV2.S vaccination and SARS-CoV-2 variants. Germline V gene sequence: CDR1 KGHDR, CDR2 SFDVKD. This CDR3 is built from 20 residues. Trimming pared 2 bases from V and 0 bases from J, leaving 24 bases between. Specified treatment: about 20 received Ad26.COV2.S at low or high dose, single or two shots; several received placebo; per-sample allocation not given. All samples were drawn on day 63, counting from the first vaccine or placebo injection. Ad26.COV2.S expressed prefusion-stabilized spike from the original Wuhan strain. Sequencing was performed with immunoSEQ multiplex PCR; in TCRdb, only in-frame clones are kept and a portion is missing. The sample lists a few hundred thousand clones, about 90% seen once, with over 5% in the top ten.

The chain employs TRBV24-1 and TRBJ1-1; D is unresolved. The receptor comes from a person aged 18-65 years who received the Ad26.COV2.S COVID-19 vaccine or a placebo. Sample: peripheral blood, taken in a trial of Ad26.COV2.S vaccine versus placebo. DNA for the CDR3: TGTGCCACCAGTGATTCCCCGTCTTGGCAGATCCACGACCTGAACACTGAAGCTTTCTTT. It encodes CATSDSPSWQIHDLNTEAFF.